A single sample gave rise to the 19 T cell receptor beta chains below, sequenced in a study of follicular helper T cells after annual influenza vaccination. Profiled with immunoSEQ multiplex PCR; TCRdb holds only in-frame clones, not every one. Among 26,000 or so clones, 65% to 85% were seen once, and the ten largest hold roughly 1.3%. Time point in this sample: 2014-2015 season, pre-vaccination. The specimen was CXCR5+ CD38- circulating T follicular helper cells from blood, collected on the day of influenza vaccination. Subset meaning: circulating Tfh, non-naive CD4+CXCR5+PD-1+ (ICOS+CD38+ or ICOS-CD38-). These receptors were taken from an adult who received the influenza vaccine.

A note on this clone: Other DNA variants within this sample encode the same CDR3. The chain combines TRBV27 with TRBJ1-4; perhaps TRBD1 as D (5 bases). The germline V gene has CDR1 MNHEY and CDR2 SMNVEV (reference sequence). The ends were cut back, 6 bases at V and 0 bases at J, with 8 bases in the middle. The CDR3 length is 14 residues. CDR3 DNA: TGTGCCAGCAGATCGGGGGCAACTAATGAAAAACTGTTTTTT. Amino acids: CASRSGATNEKLFF.

CDR3 coding DNA: TGTGCCAGCAGCGCGGGGGGCTATTCATTTGGCTACACCTTC. Its translation is CASSAGGYSFGYTF. This chain connects TRBV2 to TRBJ1-2, with D possibly being TRBD1 (6 bases). This CDR3 has 14 residues. V was cut by 6 bases and J by 7 bases, with 18 bases left in between. Germline-derived CDR1 and CDR2 are SNHLY and FYNNEI.

The CDR3 DNA sequence: TGTGCCAGCAGCGCGGTGGGAGGCTCTGGAAACACCATATATTTT. This translates into CASSAVGGSGNTIYF. The gene calls are TRBV7-2 and TRBJ1-3; D gene unclear. The CDR3 loop spans 15 amino acids. Trimming cost V 5 bases and J 0 bases, with 11 bases left between them. Germline V gives CDR1 SGHTA, CDR2 FQGNSA.

The genes are TRBV11-2 and TRBJ2-7; D not certain. This CDR3 is built from 13 residues. V was shortened by 1 base and J by 5 bases, with 9 bases between the two germline ends. Germline V lookup: CDR1 SGHAT, CDR2 FQNNGV. The CDR3 is CASSLGISNEQYF. The CDR3 DNA reads as TGTGCCAGCAGCTTAGGTATCTCTAACGAGCAGTACTTC.

In this sample, this clone turned up once. V usage is TRBV5-1 and J usage is TRBJ2-7, with a possible D match to TRBD2 (6 bases). This CDR3 is 16 amino acids long. Germline V gives CDR1 SGHRS, CDR2 YFSETQ. V lost 0 bases and J lost 3, with 16 bases in between. CDR3 protein: CASSLGTGRWVYEQYF. The CDR3 DNA follows: TGCGCCAGCAGCTTGGGGACCGGGAGATGGGTCTACGAGCAGTACTTC. Using reference TRBV5-1 and TRBJ2-7 for the parts outside the CDR3, the full variable domain is KAGVTQTPRYLIKTRGQQVTLSCSPISGHRSVSWYQQTPGQGLQFLFEYFSETQRNKGNFPGRFSGRQFSNSRSEMNVSTLELGDSALYLCASSLGTGRWVYEQYFGPGTRLTVT.

V and J are TRBV5-1 and TRBJ1-6; 8 bases are shared with TRBD1. With V trimmed by 4 bases and J by 8 bases, 5 bases remained unmatched. Germline V gene data show CDR1 as SGHRS and CDR2 as YFSETQ. The CDR3 is 14 residues long. The CDR3 nucleotides are TGCGCCAGCAGCCTGGGACAGGTAGATTCACCCCTCCACTTT. This gives the protein CASSLGQVDSPLHF.

The chain links TRBV5-6 to TRBJ2-7; no definite D call. This CDR3 is built from 11 residues. Germline CDR1 SGHDT, CDR2 YYEEEE. V lost 4 bases, J lost 2 bases, and 4 bases lay in between. CDR3 in DNA: TGTGCCAGCAGCGTTACCTACGAGCAGTACTTC. Residues: CASSVTYEQYF.

CDR3 sequence reads: CASSFDGSGPLNYEQYF. CDR3 coding DNA: TGTGCCAGCAGTTTCGACGGTAGCGGGCCCCTCAACTACGAGCAGTACTTC. The genes are TRBV27 and TRBJ2-7, with 7 bases identical to TRBD2. V gave up 3 bases and J gave up 3 bases; unmatched junction bases: 14. CDR3 size: 17 residues. Germline CDR1 and CDR2: MNHEY and SMNVEV (reference sequence).

This sequence joins TRBV6-5 and TRBJ1-1, with D possibly being TRBD1 (6 bases). The germline V and J ends were trimmed by 6 bases and 2 bases, with 13 bases remaining between them. Germline loops: CDR1 MNHEY, CDR2 SVGAGI. CDR3 length: 14 residues. The CDR3 loop is CASSPSDSNTEAFF. CDR3 in DNA: TGTGCCAGCAGCCCGTCGGACAGCAACACTGAAGCTTTCTTT.

The chain couples TRBV6-1 to TRBJ2-5; 7 nucleotides line up with TRBD1. Trimming at V came to 7 bases and at J to 5 bases, leaving 13 bases not matched to a gene. The germline V gene has CDR1 MNHNS and CDR2 SASEGT. The CDR3 covers 15 residues. CDR3 sequence: CASNLEQGFGETQYF. The CDR3 DNA is TGTGCCAGCAACCTAGAACAGGGGTTTGGGGAGACCCAGTACTTC.

The chain has TRBV7-9 and TRBJ2-7, with a possible D match to TRBD2 (6 bases). This CDR3 is 14 amino acids long. The germline gives CDR1 SEHNR, CDR2 FQNEAQ (reference sequence). V was pared by 7 bases and J by 3 bases, with 16 bases between. The CDR3 sequence: CASIKSGGVYEQYF. CDR3 in DNA: TGTGCCAGCATCAAGAGTGGCGGGGTCTACGAGCAGTACTTC.

The J gene is TRBJ1-1, the V gene TRBV19; 7 positions agree with TRBD1. The ends lost 3 bases at V and 1 base at J; junction bases unmatched: 5. CDR1 and CDR2 (germline): LNHDA, SQIVND (reference sequence). The CDR3 has 15 residues. The CDR3 bases are TGTGCCAGTAGTATGTGGGACAGACCGAACACTGAAGCTTTCTTT. Its translation is CASSMWDRPNTEAFF.

The chain recombines TRBV5-1 with TRBJ1-6, with 7 positions matching TRBD1. In germline, CDR1 is SGHRS, CDR2 YFSETQ. The CDR3 is 14 residues long. V shed 4 bases, J shed 8 bases, and the junction held 6 bases outside the gene matches. The CDR3, as DNA: TGCGCCAGCAGCCCGGGACAGACCTATTCACCCCTCCACTTT. Its protein is CASSPGQTYSPLHF.

The rearrangement links TRBV19 to TRBJ1-5, with 7 positions matching TRBD1. CDR3 size: 14 residues. Losses at the gene ends were 4 bases for V and 6 bases for J; bases not matched to a gene: 6. Looked up from germline, CDR1 is LNHDA and CDR2 is SQIVND (reference sequence). CDR3 in amino acids: CASSRKTGRQPQHF. The CDR3 bases are TGTGCCAGTAGTAGAAAGACAGGGCGTCAGCCCCAGCATTTT.

V gene TRBV6-1 combines with J gene TRBJ2-7, with D possibly being TRBD2 (6 bases). This CDR3 has 16 residues. Germline CDR1 and CDR2: MNHNS and SASEGT. Trimming removed 4 bases at V and 0 bases at J, with 16 bases between. The CDR3 sequence: CASSGLGTFSSYEQYF. In nucleotides, the CDR3 is TGTGCCAGCAGTGGACTCGGGACTTTCAGCTCCTACGAGCAGTACTTC.

The chain joins TRBV6-1 to TRBJ2-7; the match to TRBD1 covers 9 bases. Germline V gene data show CDR1 as MNHNS and CDR2 as SASEGT. There are 15 residues in the CDR3. The trim removed 4 bases at V and 0 bases at J, leaving 4 bases unmatched. CDR3 region: CASSGDRDSSYEQYF. CDR3 nucleotides: TGTGCCAGCAGTGGGGACAGGGATAGCTCCTACGAGCAGTACTTC.

V and J are TRBV2 and TRBJ1-1; possible D gene TRBD1, 5 bases. Germline lookup yields CDR1 SNHLY and CDR2 FYNNEI. This CDR3 has 12 amino acids. V shed 5 bases and J shed 9 bases, with 13 bases lying between them. The CDR3 is CASSRSGTKAFF. The CDR3 nucleotides read TGTGCCAGCAGTCGATCAGGGACTAAAGCTTTCTTT.

The CDR3 region has the DNA TGTGCCAGCAGCCGGACTTCCCAAGAGACCCAGTACTTC. Translation: CASSRTSQETQYF. V is TRBV7-9 and J is TRBJ2-5; maybe TRBD2 (5 bases). V was clipped by 5 bases and J by 1 base, with 8 bases between them. CDR3 length: 13 residues. The V gene's germline CDR1 is SEHNR and CDR2 FQNEAQ (reference sequence).

The V call is TRBV6-1, the J call TRBJ2-7; 7 nucleotides align to TRBD1. The germline V gene encodes CDR1 MNHNS and CDR2 SASEGT. The V and J ends lost 8 bases and 2 bases, in that order; junction bases with no gene match: 3. The CDR3 contains 12 residues. In DNA, the CDR3 is TGTGCCAGCTTAGACAGGGCCTACGAGCAGTACTTC. This encodes CASLDRAYEQYF.